These 4 T cell receptor beta chains were sequenced from one sample in a study of blood T cell repertoires in COVID-19. TCRdb's copy holds only in-frame clones and misses some; the assay was immunoSEQ multiplex PCR. The sample includes roughly 69,000 clones, more than 75% of them seen just once. Sequences were obtained from peripheral blood. These receptors originate from a man aged 50-60 years with active COVID-19.

The chain recombines TRBV28 with TRBJ2-1, with 8 positions matching TRBD1. The V gene end was trimmed by 5 bases and the J gene end by 3 bases; junction bases not matched to a gene: 6. CDR1 and CDR2 (germline): MDHEN, SYDVKM. The CDR3 totals 15 residues. Written as DNA, the CDR3 is TGTGCCAGCAGTCTTCCCGGGACAGGCTACAATGAGCAGTTCTTC. As protein: CASSLPGTGYNEQFF.

The chain uses TRBV12-5 and TRBJ2-2, with D possibly matching TRBD1 (6 bases). The CDR3 contains 16 residues. V dropped 3 bases and J dropped 0 bases, with 11 bases sitting between them. Germline CDR1 LGHNT, CDR2 FRNRAP. CDR3 loop: CASGFLDSSNTGELFF. The CDR3, as DNA: TGTGCTAGTGGTTTCCTGGACAGCTCGAACACCGGGGAGCTGTTTTTT.

Notes on this clone: The junction and the germline gene differ at one end; a read error may be behind it. The chain couples TRBV3-1 (or the pseudogene TRBV3-2) to TRBJ2-3, with a possible D match to TRBD2 (5 bases). The germline gives CDR1 LGHDT, CDR2 YNNKEL (reference sequence). This CDR3 comprises 12 residues. The CDR3 coding sequence is TGTGCCAGCAGCCAAGGTCTAGCACACGGCCATTTT. It codes for CASSQGLAHGHF.

The rearrangement joins TRBV18 to TRBJ1-5; 7 bases line up with TRBD1. CDR1 KGHSH and CDR2 LQKENI come from the germline V gene. With V trimmed by 7 bases and J by 8 bases, 8 bases remained unmatched. The CDR3 extends over 13 amino acids. Here the CDR3 DNA reads TGTGCCAGCTTCCAAGGGGGCTCGGAGCCCCAGCATTTT. Encoded protein: CASFQGGSEPQHF.